The clone carrying this T cell receptor (beta chain) has a handful of counts. Antigen: not known. Once extracted for a subset, genomic DNA was divided evenly among several immunoSEQ plates. Measured with immunoSEQ multiplex PCR; TCRdb has only the in-frame clones, and not every one. The table lists roughly 810,000 clones, approximately 96% of them singletons, with less than 0.25% in the top ten. CDR3 length: 15 residues. V was clipped by 11 bases and J by 5 bases; unmatched bases: 14. Germline V gives CDR1 LNHDA, CDR2 SQIVND (reference sequence). As defined, naive CD8 cells were CD45RO-negative and positively selected for CCR7, with terminally differentiated effector memory CD45RA+ cells excluded. These data come from a study of shared clonotypes between healthy human individuals. Broader study findings: Around 5.4% of naive CD4 clonotypes were common to several donors.

The chain links TRBV19 to TRBJ2-2; TRBD1 matches 7 bases. Source material: naive CD8+ T cells sorted from blood. The sequence was collected from a man aged 25-40 years in good health. DNA of the CDR3: TGTGCCGCCCAGGACCGGGACAGTGGGACCGGGGAGCTGTTTTTT. The encoded protein is CAAQDRDSGTGELFF.